This TCR beta chain is from a study of technical replicates of blood from several donors. Some clones are missing from TCRdb's copy, which holds only in-frame ones; the method was immunoSEQ multiplex PCR. This table has about 59,000 clones, over 85% appearing once. V lost 4 bases to trimming and J lost 6 bases; unmatched junction nucleotides: 13. CDR1 is SGHRS and CDR2 is YFSETQ in the germline V gene. The CDR3 totals 17 residues. The chain employs TRBV5-1 and TRBJ1-1; TRBD1 agrees at 12 bases. This clonotype was sampled from a human donor in good health. Some clones in this sample may be carry-over from other donors' samples. Specimen: PBMCs. CDR3 amino acids: CASSPISGTGGASEAFF. The DNA for the CDR3 is TGCGCCAGCAGCCCAATTTCCGGGACAGGGGGCGCATCTGAAGCTTTCTTT.